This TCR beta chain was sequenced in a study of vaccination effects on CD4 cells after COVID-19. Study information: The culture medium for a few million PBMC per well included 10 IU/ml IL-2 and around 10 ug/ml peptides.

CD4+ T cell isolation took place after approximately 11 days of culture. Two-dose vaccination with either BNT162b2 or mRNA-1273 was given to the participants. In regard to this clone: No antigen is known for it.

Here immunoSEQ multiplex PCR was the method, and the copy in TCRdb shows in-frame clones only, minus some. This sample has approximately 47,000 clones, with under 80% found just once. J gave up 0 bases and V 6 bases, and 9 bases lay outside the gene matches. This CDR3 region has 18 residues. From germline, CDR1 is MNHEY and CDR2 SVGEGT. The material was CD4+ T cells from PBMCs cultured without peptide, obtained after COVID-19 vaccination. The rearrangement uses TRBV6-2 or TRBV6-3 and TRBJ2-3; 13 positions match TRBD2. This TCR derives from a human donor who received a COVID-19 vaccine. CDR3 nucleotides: TGTGCCAGCAGCCAAACTAGCGGGAGGGCCATGAGCACAGATACGCAGTATTTT. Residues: CASSQTSGRAMSTDTQYF.